This T cell receptor (beta chain) was sequenced during a study of metastatic and nonmetastatic thyroid tumors. Study in general: Patients with malignant and benign thyroid disease provided blood and tumor or nodule tissue, whose repertoires were compared.

General observations from the study: Malignant tumors reportedly showed significantly higher TCR beta diversity than benign nodules in both blood and tumor.

MiXCR was used by TCRdb to re-call the PCR reads. The sample contains approximately 25,000 clones, roughly a quarter of which appear only once. In germline, CDR1 is MNHEY, CDR2 SVGEGT. V was clipped by 8 bases and J by 2 bases, with 13 bases between them. The CDR3 loop spans 15 amino acids. This clone came up a few times. As yet, its antigen is unknown. All patients were treatment-naive before thyroid surgery. The receptor comes from a male donor with papillary thyroid cancer or a benign thyroid nodule (not recorded which). Some clones in this sample may be carry-over from other donors' samples. The rearrangement links TRBV6-2 or TRBV6-3 to TRBJ2-6; perhaps TRBD1 as D (6 bases). The sequenced material came from blood. This CDR3 reads CASQYREPGANVLTF. The CDR3 DNA sequence: TGTGCCAGCCAATACAGGGAACCTGGGGCCAACGTCCTGACTTTC.